Below are 6 T cell receptor beta chains sequenced from a single sample in a study of T cells in Graves' hyperthyroidism and ophthalmopathy. Researchers amplified the TCR beta CDR3 regions from RNA transcripts. TCR CDR3 regions were first amplified by RT-PCR with HTBI primers. TCRdb recomputed calls from the multiplex PCR reads with MiXCR, one row per CDR3 protein. The sample consists of around 760,000 distinct CDR3 sequences, roughly 32% of them appearing once. Sequenced material: blood. The receptor source for this set is a woman aged 40-49 years with Graves' hyperthyroidism.

J is TRBJ2-7 and V is TRBV7-3; the match to TRBD2 covers 11 bases. Germline trimming cut 5 bases from V and 0 bases from J; bases unmatched to any gene: 6. Germline assignment: CDR1 SGHTA and CDR2 FQGTGA. This CDR3 region has 16 residues. CDR3 loop: CASSATTSGNSYEQYF. The CDR3 bases are TGTGCCAGCAGCGCTACGACTAGCGGGAACTCCTACGAGCAGTACTTC.

Comment on this clonotype: Just one base apart from a much larger clone, this may be a read error. This chain uses TRBV7-2 with TRBJ1-4, with D possibly being TRBD1 (6 bases). Germline V gives CDR1 SGHTA, CDR2 FQGNSA. V lost 5 bases and J lost 6, with 10 bases in between. This CDR3 spans 13 amino acids. The CDR3 is CASSGGLDEKLFF. The DNA for the CDR3 is TGTGCCAGCAGCGGGGGGCTAGATGAAAAACTGTTTTTT.

This clonotype was counted a few times. The chain combines TRBV7-9 with TRBJ2-7; D unresolved. Germline V gene sequence: CDR1 SEHNR, CDR2 FQNEAQ (reference sequence). This CDR3 is 16 amino acids long. The V gene lost 2 bases and the J gene lost 2 bases, with 16 bases spanning the gap. CDR3 protein: CASSLFAAGLPYEQYF. The DNA for the CDR3 is TGTGCCAGCAGCTTATTCGCAGCCGGGCTCCCCTACGAGCAGTACTTC.

This clonotype was picked up many times. The CDR3 nucleotides are TGCAGTGCTAGAGATCGTACAAACTATGGCTACACCTTC. Its translation: CSARDRTNYGYTF. The V and J genes are TRBV20-1 and TRBJ1-2; D is ambiguous. V was shortened by 0 bases and J by 2 bases, with 7 bases between the two germline ends. The CDR3 contains 13 residues. Germline V gives CDR1 DFQATT, CDR2 SNEGSKA (reference sequence).

This clonotype was seen ten or more times. This chain links TRBV20-1 with TRBJ2-2; 9 bases are shared with TRBD2. This CDR3 comprises 17 residues. Trimming removed 0 bases from V and 4 bases from J; junction bases left unmatched: 9. CDR1 and CDR2 from the germline V gene are DFQATT and SNEGSKA (reference sequence). The CDR3 protein is CSARDPAGGPRTGELFF. The CDR3, as DNA: TGCAGTGCTAGAGATCCCGCGGGAGGGCCGCGCACCGGGGAGCTGTTTTTT.

The table lists this clonotype with many counts. The V and J genes are TRBV10-3 and TRBJ1-4; the D gene is possibly TRBD1 (6 bases). Trimming pared 0 bases from V and 6 bases from J, leaving 11 bases between. CDR3 size: 15 residues. Looked up from germline, CDR1 is ENHRY and CDR2 is SYGVKD. The CDR3 is CAISESTGWDEKLFF. The DNA of the CDR3 is TGTGCCATCAGTGAGTCGACAGGATGGGATGAAAAACTGTTTTTT.